The following is a TCR beta chain sequence with its context. Its antigen remains undetermined. Per-base quality was not reported, and no clone a single base away is much larger than it. The cohort comprised some 680 healthy bone marrow donors. All cohort members were sampled while nominally healthy, although unrecorded immune exposures were likely present. The donor tested CMV seronegative, placing the donor among the 350 or so seronegative members of the cohort. Every donor gave a peripheral blood sample, and the peripheral blood mononuclear cells from that sample were used for TCR beta sequencing. Genomic DNA was extracted from the blood cell samples with the Qiagen DNeasy Blood Extraction Kit. The cysteine opens and the phenylalanine closes a CDR3 of 13 amino acids. Only the CDR3 DNA is retained, 39 bases long and in frame from the first base. V is cut by 6 bases and J by 0 bases, and the space between the germline ends is 9 bases. CDR1 and CDR2, looked up from the germline V gene, are SNHLY and FYNNEI.

The data were taken from a study of cytomegalovirus exposure and HLA in healthy donors (dated by TCRdb to the late 2010s). As for the study more broadly: According to an earlier analysis of a few hundred of the donors, 150 million to 200 million T cells yielded 117 million unique TCR beta sequences and approximately 280 Gb of sequence data. About 280 gigabases of sequencing data and approximately 92 million unique TCR sequences made up an early release that covered over 550 HLA-typed donors. Of the 398 genotyped donors, 70% to 90% were placed in the genetic ancestry cluster associated with self-reported Caucasian donors. The study aimed to test whether cataloging public T cell receptors could reveal signatures of past pathogen exposure. The study profiled the T cell repertoires of under 700 subjects by immunosequencing and related them to cytomegalovirus serostatus. A separate validation cohort of 100 to 150 different subjects was used in addition to the roughly 620-subject first cohort. To predict cytomegalovirus infection status, the study combined high-throughput TCR immunosequencing, statistical association of individual TCRs with disease status, and machine learning. A later analysis re-analyzed previously published TCR beta repertoires from 666 donors and added high-resolution HLA genotyping to study TCR occurrence patterns. Rather than drawing on any new phenotypic data, the later analysis identified candidate immune exposures from TCR beta sequences and the way those sequences occurred across donors. In an earlier analysis of roughly 580 of the donors, high-throughput TCR beta sequencing was used to judge whether each TCR beta V gene segment behaved as functional or pseudogenic. Donor age, sex, ethnicity and CMV serostatus were compiled alongside the repertoire data. Genome-wide SNP genotypes for about 60% of the roughly 700 donors were used in a later genetic analysis, which treated that subset as a discovery cohort. Every repertoire in the discovery cohort had been generated on one and the same sequencing platform. HLA typing covered class I and class II loci at four-digit resolution. Typing coverage varied by locus: roughly 629-640 donors for A, B, C, DRB1 and DQB1; 522 for DQA1; about 570 for DPA1; fewer than 480 for DPB1. Roughly five DR-DQ haplotypes were handled as single units for association and clustering because linkage in the cohort was strong. Across some 400 genotyped donors of the cohort, an average of about 240,000 unique TCR beta nucleotide sequences per donor were sequenced, and roughly 18% of those sequences were non-productive. General conclusions and limits of the study: Approximately 18 rarely observed V segments, including chromosome 9 orphons, were excluded from the earlier analysis of just under 600 of the donors because counts were too low. A cluster of highly shared sequence variants was judged likely to represent a technical artifact of the sequencing pipeline. A further reported finding was that TCR beta sequences accurately predicted the HLA-A and HLA-B alleles for most subjects in the first cohort. In a later analysis, the rate of TCR association differed among HLA loci, with DRB1 alleles having the most associated TCRs and HLA-C alleles having the fewest. Correlated functional status among segregating V segments might reflect linkage disequilibrium, but an unknown experimental factor could not be ruled out. Roughly uniform sequencing depth across donors was assumed in presence/absence analyses, although this assumption may not hold. In an earlier analysis of some 550 of the donors, most TCR beta V segments were observed in productive rearrangements about 87% or about 30% of the time, broadly matching IMGT annotations. According to the authors, the approach could potentially be generalized to other disease states and immunological phenotypes. Immune exposure information for the cohort was limited to CMV serostatus. In both the original and validation cohorts, the classifier was reported to diagnose cytomegalovirus status with high specificity and sensitivity. In a later analysis, several top co-occurrence clusters were reported to appear linked to parvovirus B19, influenza, CMV and Epstein-Barr virus. Three of the identified cytomegalovirus-associated TCR beta chains were confirmed in vitro to be specific for cytomegalovirus antigens. Only TCR beta chains were sequenced in this cohort, and the absence of alpha or paired-chain data limited detectable features. Assigning TCR associations to individual alleles was difficult when HLA alleles, especially DR and DQ, strongly co-occurred. Specific HLA alleles were associated with 15,000 to 20,000 TCR beta sequences at a false discovery rate of 0.05 in a later analysis. Some IMGT-functional V segments, including TRBV6-2 and TRBV6-3, could not be distinguished by the 87-base-pair reads and were therefore excluded. Most TCR sequences were seen in very few donors, while some public TCRs were found in many individuals. According to a later analysis, most CMV-associated TCR beta chains appeared to be HLA-restricted, and the HLA associations seemed to be driven largely by CMV exposure. Because HLA typing was missing for some donors at each locus, association tests included only the typed subset. V-gene and J-gene trimming of TCR beta chains was associated with a missense DCLRE1C variant in a later genetic analysis, and the association was replicated in an independent cohort. A later analysis found that HLA-associated TCR beta chains were more clonally expanded and had lower generation probabilities than equally common non-associated chains. In a later genetic analysis, fewer N-insertions in productive TCRs were reported among donors in an Asian-associated ancestry cluster than the roughly 710-donor mean. A total of roughly 160 TCR beta chains were listed by the study as associated with cytomegalovirus.

The library was prepared using the immunoSEQ multiplex PCR assay. For the multiplex PCR, a mixture combining 60 forward primers for TCR Vbeta segments and 13 reverse primers for TCR Jbeta segments was used. The CDR3 region of rearranged TCR beta genes was amplified from genomic DNA by a multiplex PCR assay. The Illumina HiSeq System was used to sequence the amplified TCR beta libraries as 87-base-pair reads. As for the original processing: A later analysis counted approximately 74 million unique TCR beta chains across the 670 or so repertoires, and around 9.9 million of these chains were shared by at least two donors. Raw reads were error-corrected and collapsed into unique sequences with a nearest-neighbor algorithm that merged closely related sequences to remove PCR and sequencing errors. V, D and J gene segments were assigned by aligning CDR3 sequences to IMGT reference sequences. For a sequence to be retained, a match of at least six nucleotides was required to both a V gene segment and a J gene segment. A rearrangement counted as productive if the CDR3 had no stop codons and remained in frame with V and J, and every other rearrangement counted as non-productive. CDR3 was defined by IMGT convention, running from the second conserved V-encoded cysteine to the conserved J-encoded phenylalanine. The earlier analysis of some 550 of the donors excluded any sequence lacking an unambiguous match to a single V gene segment. In an earlier analysis of 587 of the donors, V segments were called functional above 56.7% productive rearrangements and were called segregating when the between-donor standard deviation exceeded 5%. A statistical classification framework was built to diagnose cytomegalovirus status from the catalog of TCR beta chain sequences. V and J gene assignment, in a later analysis, came from comparing TCR nucleotide sequences with IMGT/GENE-DB human TR gene sequences. A later analysis assigned CDR3 sequences and most-parsimonious VDJ recombination scenarios with the TCRdist pipeline. In a later analysis, each TCR beta chain was defined by its CDR3 amino acid sequence together with its V-gene family, and reads lacking a unique V-gene family were excluded. As a way to deal with suspected cross-contamination and a sequencing artifact, a later analysis dropped roughly 600 nucleotide sequences that were highly shared and had low generation probability. In a later analysis, a clonal expansion index was calculated for each public chain from normalized within-repertoire ranks of inferred template counts. In a later analysis, generation probabilities were computed with a VDJ recombination model fitted to out-of-frame rearrangements, and the resulting probabilities were checked against IGoR. A later analysis scored TCR-TCR, TCR-HLA and TCR-CMV co-occurrence with hypergeometric tests, applying a repertoire-size bias correction to TCR pairs. False discovery rates were estimated in a later analysis by permuting HLA or CMV assignments 20 times. In a later analysis, co-occurring TCRs were grouped with DBSCAN, and TCRdist sequence similarity was added when clustering was performed within HLA-allele-positive subsets. Co-occurrence clustering excluded repertoires with fewer than 30,000 or more than 120,000 public chains, plus five with anomalous nucleotide sharing. TCRdb's version of the immuneACCESS table is confined to in-frame rearrangements and falls short of the full clone set. An unresolved V gene accounts for under half of the shortfall where checked; the remainder is of unknown origin. V, J and clone size are those of that table, while D and trimming were read from the DNA. The sample records roughly 80,000 clones, less than 85% of which are singletons. The ten largest clones capture roughly 2.4% of the sample.

The rearranged chain carries TRBV2 and TRBJ2-7, and perhaps TRBD2 as D gene, on 5 matching bases. This TCR was recovered from a woman between 45 and 60 years old in good health and CMV-seronegative. The sequencing sample was made of PBMCs. The CDR3: CASRWTYSYEQYF. The DNA is TGTGCCAGCAGGTGGACTTACTCCTACGAGCAGTACTTC.